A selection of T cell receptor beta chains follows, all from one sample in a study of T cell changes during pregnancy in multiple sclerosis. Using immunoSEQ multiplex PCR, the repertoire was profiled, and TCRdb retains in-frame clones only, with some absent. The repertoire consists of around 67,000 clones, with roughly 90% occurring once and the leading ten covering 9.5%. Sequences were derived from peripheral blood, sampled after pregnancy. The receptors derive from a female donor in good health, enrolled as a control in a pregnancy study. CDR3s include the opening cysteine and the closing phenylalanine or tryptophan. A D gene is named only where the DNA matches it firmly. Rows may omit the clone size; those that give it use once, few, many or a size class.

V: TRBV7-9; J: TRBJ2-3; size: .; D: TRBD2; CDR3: CASSLPTSGGAYTQYF; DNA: TGTGCCAGCAGCTTACCAACTAGCGGGGGGGCATATACGCAGTATTTT
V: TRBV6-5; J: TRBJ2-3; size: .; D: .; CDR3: CATRPGSITDTQYF; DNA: TGTGCCACCCGACCAGGTTCTATCACAGATACGCAGTATTTT
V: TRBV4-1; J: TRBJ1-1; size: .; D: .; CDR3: CASSHPWSRQGQNTEAFF; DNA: TGCGCCAGCAGCCACCCGTGGTCCCGGCAGGGCCAGAACACTGAAGCTTTCTTT
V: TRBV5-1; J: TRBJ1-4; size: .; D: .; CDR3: CASSLGKPGANEKLFF; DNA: TGCGCCAGCAGCTTGGGGAAACCGGGGGCTAATGAAAAACTGTTTTTT
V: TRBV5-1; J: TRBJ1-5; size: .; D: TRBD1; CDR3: CASSTGDGSQPQHF; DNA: TGCGCCAGCAGCACAGGGGATGGGAGTCAGCCCCAGCATTTT
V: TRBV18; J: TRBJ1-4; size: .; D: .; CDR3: CASSPGQTINEKLFF; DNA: TGTGCCAGCTCACCCGGACAGACTATTAATGAAAAACTGTTTTTT
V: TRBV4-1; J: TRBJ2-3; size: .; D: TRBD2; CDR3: CASSRLAGGSDTQYF; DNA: TGCGCCAGCAGCCGACTAGCGGGGGGATCCGATACGCAGTATTTT
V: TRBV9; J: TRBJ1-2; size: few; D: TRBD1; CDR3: CASSAGQVNYGYTF; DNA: TGTGCCAGCAGCGCCGGACAGGTTAACTATGGCTACACCTTC
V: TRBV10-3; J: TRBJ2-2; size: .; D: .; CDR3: CAISESSSVLDGELFF; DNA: TGTGCCATCAGTGAGTCATCTAGCGTACTCGATGGGGAGCTGTTTTTT
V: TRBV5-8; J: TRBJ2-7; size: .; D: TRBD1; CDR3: CASSLAPGGEQYF; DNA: TGTGCCAGCAGCTTGGCTCCAGGGGGCGAGCAGTACTTC
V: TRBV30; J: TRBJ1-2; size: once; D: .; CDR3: CAWNIQVGGYTF; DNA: TGTGCCTGGAATATTCAGGTTGGTGGCTACACCTTC
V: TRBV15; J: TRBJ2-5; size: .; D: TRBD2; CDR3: CATSRDWTSGRETQYF; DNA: TGTGCCACCAGCAGAGACTGGACTAGCGGGAGAGAGACCCAGTACTTC
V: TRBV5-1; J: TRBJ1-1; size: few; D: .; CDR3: CASSPGQNTEAFF; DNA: TGCGCCAGCAGCCCTGGACAGAACACTGAAGCTTTCTTT
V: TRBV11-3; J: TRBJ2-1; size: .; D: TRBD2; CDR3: CASGSGRSSYNEQFF; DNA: TGTGCCAGCGGTAGCGGGAGGAGCTCCTACAATGAGCAGTTCTTC
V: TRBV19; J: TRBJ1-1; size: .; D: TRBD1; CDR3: CASSSRQGGGTEAFF; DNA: TGTGCCAGTAGTTCCCGACAGGGGGGTGGCACTGAAGCTTTCTTT
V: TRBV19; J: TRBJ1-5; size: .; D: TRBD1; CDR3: CASSMGPRGLNQPQHF; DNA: TGTGCCAGTAGTATGGGCCCCAGGGGGCTCAATCAGCCCCAGCATTTT
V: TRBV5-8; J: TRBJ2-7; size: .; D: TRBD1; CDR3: CASSLRTGPYEQYF; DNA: TGTGCCAGCAGCCTACGGACAGGCCCCTACGAGCAGTACTTC
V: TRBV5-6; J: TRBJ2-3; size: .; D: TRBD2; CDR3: CASSSLPLIAGERTDTQYF; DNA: TGTGCCAGCAGCTCCCTCCCCCTCATAGCGGGGGAGCGCACAGATACGCAGTATTTT
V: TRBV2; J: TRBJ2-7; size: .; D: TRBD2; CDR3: CASRVSGGSYEQYF; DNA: TGTGCCAGCAGGGTTAGCGGGGGTTCCTACGAGCAGTACTTC
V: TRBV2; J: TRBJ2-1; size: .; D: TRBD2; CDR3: CARSGRAGNEQFF; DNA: TGTGCCAGAAGCGGGAGAGCGGGGAATGAGCAGTTCTTC
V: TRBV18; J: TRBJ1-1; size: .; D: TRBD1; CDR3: CASSPTGLGEAFF; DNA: TGTGCCAGCTCACCGACAGGGCTTGGGGAAGCTTTCTTT
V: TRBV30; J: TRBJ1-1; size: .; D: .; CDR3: CAWSKEETGNTEAFF; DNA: TGTGCCTGGAGTAAGGAAGAGACAGGGAACACTGAAGCTTTCTTT
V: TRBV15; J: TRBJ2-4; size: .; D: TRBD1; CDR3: CATSSPRDSSFLAKNIQYF; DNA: TGTGCCACCAGCAGCCCCAGGGACAGCTCCTTTTTAGCCAAAAACATTCAGTACTTC
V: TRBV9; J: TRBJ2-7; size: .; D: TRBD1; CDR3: CASSVGRGWDSYEQYF; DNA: TGTGCCAGCAGCGTAGGCAGGGGGTGGGACTCCTACGAGCAGTACTTC
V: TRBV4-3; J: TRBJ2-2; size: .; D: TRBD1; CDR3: CASSQDKGTGGFGELFF; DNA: TGCGCCAGCAGCCAAGATAAGGGGACAGGGGGTTTCGGGGAGCTGTTTTTT
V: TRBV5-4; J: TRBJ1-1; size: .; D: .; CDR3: CASSFQSLGDEAFF; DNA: TGTGCCAGCAGCTTTCAGAGTTTAGGGGATGAAGCTTTCTTT
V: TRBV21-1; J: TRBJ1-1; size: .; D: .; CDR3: CASSPVSRAFF; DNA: TGTGCCAGCAGCCCGGTATCGAGGGCTTTCTTT
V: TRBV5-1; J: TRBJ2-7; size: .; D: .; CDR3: CASSSLQGSEQYF; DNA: TGCGCCAGCAGCTCACTACAGGGTTCCGAGCAGTACTTC
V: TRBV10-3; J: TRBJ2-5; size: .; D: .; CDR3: CAISVSQETQYF; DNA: TGTGCCATCAGTGTATCCCAAGAGACCCAGTACTTC
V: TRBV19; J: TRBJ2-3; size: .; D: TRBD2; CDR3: CASIPGGLHTDTQYF; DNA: TGTGCCAGTATTCCGGGGGGACTCCACACAGATACGCAGTATTTT
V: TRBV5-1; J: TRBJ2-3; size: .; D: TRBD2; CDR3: CASSPWTGGTDTQYF; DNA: TGCGCCAGCAGCCCCTGGACGGGGGGGACAGATACGCAGTATTTT
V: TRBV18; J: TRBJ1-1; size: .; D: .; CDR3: CASSLGQTNTEAFF; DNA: TGTGCCAGCTCACTCGGACAGACGAACACTGAAGCTTTCTTT
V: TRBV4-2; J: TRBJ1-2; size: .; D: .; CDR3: CASSQDWRELYGYTF; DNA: TGTGCCAGCAGCCAAGATTGGAGGGAACTTTATGGCTACACCTTC
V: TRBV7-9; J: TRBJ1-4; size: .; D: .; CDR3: CASSSSTLANEKLFF; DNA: TGTGCCAGCAGCTCGAGCACTTTAGCTAATGAAAAACTGTTTTTT
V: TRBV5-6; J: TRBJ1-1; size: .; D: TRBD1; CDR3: CASSFKGAGAEAFF; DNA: TGTGCCAGCAGCTTTAAGGGGGCCGGGGCTGAAGCTTTCTTT
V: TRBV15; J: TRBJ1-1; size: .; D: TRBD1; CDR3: CATSRDPGQGAMKGTEAFF; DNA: TGTGCCACCAGCAGAGACCCGGGACAGGGTGCTATGAAGGGCACTGAAGCTTTCTTT
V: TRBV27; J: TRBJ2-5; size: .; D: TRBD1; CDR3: CASSWGTGTETQYF; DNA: TGTGCCAGCAGTTGGGGGACAGGGACGGAGACCCAGTACTTC
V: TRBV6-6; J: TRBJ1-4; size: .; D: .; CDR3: CASSEPRVGYEKLFF; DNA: TGTGCCAGCAGCGAACCCCGCGTCGGTTATGAAAAACTGTTTTTT
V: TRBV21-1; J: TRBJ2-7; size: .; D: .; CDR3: CASSRGARYEQYF; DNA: TGTGCCAGCAGCAGGGGAGCGCGCTACGAGCAGTACTTC
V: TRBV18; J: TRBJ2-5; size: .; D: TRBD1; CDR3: CASSPTGANQETQYF; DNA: TGTGCCAGCTCCCCCACAGGGGCTAACCAAGAGACCCAGTACTTC
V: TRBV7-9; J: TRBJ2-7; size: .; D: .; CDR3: CASSLAPVGGQPYEQYF; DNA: TGTGCCAGCAGCTTAGCGCCAGTCGGAGGACAGCCCTACGAGCAGTACTTC
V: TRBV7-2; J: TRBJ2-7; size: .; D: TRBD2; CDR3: CASRTSGGLYEQYF; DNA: TGTGCCAGCAGGACTAGCGGGGGCCTCTACGAGCAGTACTTC
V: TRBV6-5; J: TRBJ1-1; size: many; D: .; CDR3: CASSYNNRAGNTEAFF; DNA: TGTGCCAGCAGTTATAACAACAGGGCAGGGAACACTGAAGCTTTCTTT
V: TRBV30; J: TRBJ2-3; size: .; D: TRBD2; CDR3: CAWTSGEGYTDTQYF; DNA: TGTGCCTGGACTAGCGGAGAAGGGTACACAGATACGCAGTATTTT
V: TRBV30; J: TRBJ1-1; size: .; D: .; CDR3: CAWSPSGALQAFF; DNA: TGTGCCTGGAGTCCCTCTGGGGCCCTACAAGCTTTCTTT
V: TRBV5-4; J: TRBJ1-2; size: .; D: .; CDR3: CASSLVGRGWEGYTF; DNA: TGTGCCAGCAGCTTGGTGGGCAGGGGATGGGAAGGCTACACCTTC
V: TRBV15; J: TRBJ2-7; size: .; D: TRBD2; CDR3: CATSRDQREGREQYF; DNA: TGTGCCACCAGCAGAGACCAGCGGGAGGGCCGCGAGCAGTACTTC
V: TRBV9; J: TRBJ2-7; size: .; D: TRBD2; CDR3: CASSVGLAGGPYEQYF; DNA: TGTGCCAGCAGCGTGGGACTAGCGGGAGGCCCCTACGAGCAGTACTTC
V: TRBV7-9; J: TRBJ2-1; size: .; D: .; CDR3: CASSGRNYNEQFF; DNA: TGTGCCAGCAGCGGGAGGAACTACAATGAGCAGTTCTTC
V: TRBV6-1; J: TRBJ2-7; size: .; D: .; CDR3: CASRQEYSYEQYF; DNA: TGTGCCAGCAGGCAGGAATACAGCTACGAGCAGTACTTC
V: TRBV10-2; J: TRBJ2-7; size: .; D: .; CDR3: CASNRGPSEQYF; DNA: TGCGCCAGCAACCGAGGTCCCTCCGAGCAGTACTTC
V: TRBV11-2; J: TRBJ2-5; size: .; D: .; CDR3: CASSLVLQETQYF; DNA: TGTGCCAGCAGCTTAGTCTTACAAGAGACCCAGTACTTC
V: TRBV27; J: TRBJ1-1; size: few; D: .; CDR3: CASRDRLNTEAFF; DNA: TGTGCCAGCAGAGACAGGTTGAACACTGAAGCTTTCTTT
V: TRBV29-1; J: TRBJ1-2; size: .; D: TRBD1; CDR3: CSVPTGFNYGYTF; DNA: TGCAGCGTTCCGACAGGGTTCAACTATGGCTACACCTTC
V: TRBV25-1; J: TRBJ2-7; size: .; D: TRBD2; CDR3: CASRSAGVSHEQYF; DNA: TGTGCCAGCAGATCAGCGGGAGTCAGCCACGAGCAGTACTTC
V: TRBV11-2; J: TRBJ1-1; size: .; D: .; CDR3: CASSLLGRAFF; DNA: TGTGCCAGCAGCTTACTTGGGCGAGCTTTCTTT
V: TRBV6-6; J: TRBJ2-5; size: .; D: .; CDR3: CASRIQEETQYF; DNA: TGTGCCAGCAGGATACAAGAAGAGACCCAGTACTTC
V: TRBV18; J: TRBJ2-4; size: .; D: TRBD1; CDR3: CASSPGTGGNIQYF; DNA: TGTGCCAGCTCCCCCGGGACAGGGGGGAACATTCAGTACTTC
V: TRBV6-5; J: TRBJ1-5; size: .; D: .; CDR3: CASSLQGGNQPQHF; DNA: TGTGCCAGCAGCCTACAGGGCGGCAATCAGCCCCAGCATTTT
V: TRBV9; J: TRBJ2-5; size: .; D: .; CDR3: CASSVAAGGQETQYF; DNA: TGTGCCAGCAGCGTAGCGGCAGGGGGGCAAGAGACCCAGTACTTC